A single sample gave rise to the 5 T cell receptor beta chains below, sequenced in a study of regulatory T cells in long-lasting Graves disease. Time point denoted: persistent/refractory GD, antithyroid drugs over 5 years with positive TRAb. The TCR library used RNA extracted from PBMCs. With iRepertoire HTBI primers and Arm-PCR of CDR3 regions, TCR beta libraries were built. MiXCR, run by TCRdb on the multiplex PCR reads, gives a single entry per CDR3 protein. The table lists fewer than 400,000 distinct CDR3 sequences, under 25% of them singletons. Sequences were derived from peripheral blood mononuclear cells (PBMCs), sampled when the disease was refractory, from a patient treated with antithyroid drugs. These receptors were obtained from a female donor with Graves disease.

The chain joins TRBV4-1 to TRBJ1-6, with 7 nucleotides matching TRBD1. Unmatched junction bases numbered 0, after V lost 2 bases and J lost 5 bases. Germline-derived CDR1 and CDR2 are MGHRA and YSYEKL. The CDR3 runs 14 residues. CDR3 sequence (DNA): TGCGCCAGCAGCCAAACAGGGGATAATTCACCCCTCCACTTT. Its protein product is CASSQTGDNSPLHF.

The chain has TRBV20-1 and TRBJ1-6; D gene uncertain. CDR1 is DFQATT, CDR2 SNEGSKA, per germline (reference sequence). V lost 3 bases, J lost 7 bases, and 13 bases lay in between. The length of the CDR3 is 14 residues. For the CDR3, the DNA is TGCAGTGCTAGCGAGCCGTACGAAAATTCACCCCTCCACTTT. Translation: CSASEPYENSPLHF.

This clonotype has a count of ten or more. The V and J genes are TRBV12-3 or TRBV12-4 and TRBJ2-5; D is possibly TRBD1 or TRBD2 (5 bases each). The CDR3 is 14 amino acids. The V and J ends lost 4 bases and 0 bases respectively, with 9 bases between them. The CDR3 bases are TGTGCCAGCAGTTACGGGACGGACCAAGAGACCCAGTACTTC. Amino acid sequence: CASSYGTDQETQYF.

This rearrangement joins TRBV6-2 or TRBV6-3 to TRBJ2-1; the D is unclear. V lost 7 bases to trimming and J lost 15 bases, with 22 bases between them. Germline CDR1 MNHEY, CDR2 SVGEGT. This CDR3 has 13 amino acids. CDR3 sequence reads: CASKSDQADPRFF. Written as DNA, the CDR3 is TGTGCCAGCAAAAGCGACCAGGCGGACCCCAGGTTCTTC.

This clonotype was detected many times. The V call is TRBV30, the J call TRBJ2-7, with D hard to call. V was shortened by 6 bases and J by 1 base, with 10 bases between the two germline ends. The germline V gene encodes CDR1 GTSNPN and CDR2 SVGIG (reference sequence). This CDR3 comprises 12 residues. Here the CDR3 DNA reads TGTGCCTGCTCCAGAAAATCCTACGAGCAGTACTTC. This codes for CACSRKSYEQYF. Combining the CDR3 with reference TRBV30 and TRBJ2-7 gives the whole variable domain SQTIHQWPATLVQPVGSPLSLECTVEGTSNPNLYWYRQAAGRGLQLLFYSVGIGQISSEVPQNLSASRPQDRQFILSSKKLLLSDSGFYLCACSRKSYEQYFGPGTRLTVT.